Below are 12 T cell receptor beta chains sequenced from a single sample in a study of blood T cell repertoires in COVID-19. Assay used: immunoSEQ multiplex PCR; TCRdb lists only in-frame clones, some missing. The repertoire includes about 69,000 clones, 80% to 90% of them detected once, and just under 2% sits in the top ten. Sequencing was carried out using peripheral blood. These receptor sequences come from a man aged 25-45 years with acute or convalescent COVID-19.

The chain employs TRBV18 and TRBJ2-4; TRBD1 agrees at 11 bases. The ends lost 6 bases at V and 15 bases at J; junction bases unmatched: 7. This CDR3 has 12 amino acids. Germline V gene sequence: CDR1 KGHSH, CDR2 LQKENI. CDR3 DNA: TGTGCCAGCTCCACCGGACAGGGGGCCCTGTACTTC. It codes for CASSTGQGALYF.

V is TRBV11-2 and J is TRBJ1-2; TRBD1 matches at 9 bases. CDR3 size: 17 residues. Trimming at V came to 5 bases and at J to 5 bases, leaving 15 bases not matched to a gene. The V gene's germline CDR1 is SGHAT and CDR2 FQNNGV. CDR3 residues: CASSPEQGARNPYGYTF. The CDR3 region has the DNA TGTGCCAGCAGCCCCGAACAGGGGGCGCGGAATCCGTATGGCTACACCTTC.

J is TRBJ1-2 and V is TRBV7-2; D not resolved. CDR3 length equals 16 residues. CDR1 and CDR2 (germline): SGHTA, FQGNSA. Trimming left V 1 base short and J 2 bases short, with 14 bases between. The CDR3 loop reads CASSLVSQVTNYGYTF. The CDR3 DNA reads TGTGCCAGCAGCTTAGTGTCCCAGGTGACGAACTATGGCTACACCTTC.

The gene calls are TRBV27 and TRBJ1-3, with D unresolved. The CDR3 is 13 residues long. Germline V CDR1 and CDR2: MNHEY, SMNVEV (reference sequence). V was trimmed by 4 bases and J by 3 bases, leaving 7 bases between them. CDR3 nucleotides: TGTGCCAGCAGTTCGGGTAGTGGAAACACCATATATTTT. It codes for CASSSGSGNTIYF.

The V call is TRBV6-5, the J call TRBJ2-1; 10 bases agree with TRBD1. Germline V CDR1 and CDR2: MNHEY, SVGAGI. This CDR3 has 13 amino acids. The junction had 11 bases not matched to a gene; V was cut back by 6 bases and J by 15 bases. CDR3 protein: CASSLGTGVRRFF. The CDR3 nucleotides are TGTGCCAGCAGCCTAGGGACAGGGGTTAGGAGGTTCTTC.

This rearrangement joins TRBV3-1 (or the pseudogene TRBV3-2) to TRBJ2-2; a possible D gene is TRBD2 (8 bases). This CDR3 has 14 amino acids. V shed 11 bases and J shed 7 bases, with 20 bases lying between them. Germline-derived CDR1 and CDR2 are LGHDT and YNNKEL (reference sequence). The CDR3 spells CAAKPGGGGGELFF. CDR3 in DNA: TGTGCCGCCAAGCCGGGAGGGGGCGGCGGGGAGCTGTTTTTT.

This chain links TRBV19 with TRBJ2-5; TRBD1 matches at 8 bases. CDR3 length equals 13 residues. The ends lost 10 bases at V and 1 base at J; junction bases unmatched: 5. CDR1 is LNHDA and CDR2 is SQIVND in the germline V gene (reference sequence). The CDR3 DNA is TGTGCCACCCGCGACAGGGGCCAAGAGACCCAGTACTTC. It specifies CATRDRGQETQYF.

The chain combines TRBV7-2 with TRBJ2-5, with TRBD1 matching over 8 bases. Germline V gene lookup returns CDR1 SGHTA and CDR2 FQGNSA. Trimming at V came to 1 base and at J to 6 bases, leaving 4 bases not matched to a gene. This CDR3 is built from 14 residues. The CDR3 here is CASSLGGQAKTQYF. The CDR3, as DNA: TGTGCCAGCAGCTTAGGGGGACAGGCAAAGACCCAGTACTTC.

Turning to this clone: The junction departs from germline at one end; a sequencing error may be responsible. V and J are TRBV29-1 and TRBJ2-3; 7 bases agree with TRBD2. Germline V gene lookup returns CDR1 SQVTM and CDR2 ANQGSEA. CDR3 length: 8 residues. The CDR3 spells CSASSSGF. The CDR3, as DNA: TGCAGCGCCTCTTCTAGCGGTTTT.

The chain uses TRBV19 and TRBJ2-1, with TRBD1 matching over 8 bases. The CDR3 is 15 amino acids. Germline loops: CDR1 LNHDA, CDR2 SQIVND (reference sequence). With 4 bases clipped from V and 5 bases from J, the junction kept 7 bases outside the gene matches. CDR3 nucleotides: TGTGCCAGTAGTAGAGCAGGGGGCGCAAACAATGAGCAGTTCTTC. Protein product: CASSRAGGANNEQFF.

The chain employs TRBV19 and TRBJ2-5, with no clear D. Trimming pared 5 bases from V and 4 bases from J, leaving 11 bases between. CDR1 is LNHDA, CDR2 SQIVND, per germline (reference sequence). The CDR3 totals 13 residues. The CDR3 sequence is CASSSPRRETQYF. In nucleotides, the CDR3 is TGTGCCAGTAGTTCCCCGCGGCGAGAGACCCAGTACTTC.

The chain links TRBV30 to TRBJ1-1; D call uncertain. Germline V CDR1 and CDR2: GTSNPN, SVGIG (reference sequence). V lost 4 bases and J 4 bases, leaving 19 bases between the germline ends. The CDR3 runs 15 residues. Here the CDR3 DNA reads TGTGCCTGGATCGGAGGGAGCTGGGAGGGCACTGAAGCTTTCTTT. It is translated as CAWIGGSWEGTEAFF.